The clone carrying this TCR beta chain was seen a few times. What it binds is not known. CDR3 size: 15 residues. V was pared by 0 bases and J by 0 bases, with 8 bases between. Germline V gene sequence: CDR1 MNHEY, CDR2 SVGAGI. The data were taken from a study of CD8 T cells in ankylosing spondylitis. General study points: Significantly higher representation of disease-linked clones was reported for matched ankylosing spondylitis synovial fluid. Earlier authors reported some of these motif variants in reactive arthritis synovial fluid and blood. Roughly eight highly homologous variants formed a TCR beta motif that appeared characteristic of ankylosing spondylitis blood. Clones linked to disease, bearing a CD8+ phenotype, were relatively rare in peripheral blood.

Each CDR3 protein gets one entry after TCRdb re-called the 5' RACE reads with MiXCR. The sample includes more than 600,000 distinct CDR3 sequences, roughly 19% seen only once; the top ten take around 19%. Specimen: blood, either unsorted or a sorted T cell fraction (not recorded which). The sequence was collected from a male donor with ankylosing spondylitis. This rearrangement joins TRBV6-5 to TRBJ1-1; D gene unclear. The CDR3 nucleotides read TGTGCCAGCAGTTACTCCGAAGGAGTGAACACTGAAGCTTTCTTT. Amino acids: CASSYSEGVNTEAFF.